This T cell receptor beta chain came from a study of beta chain features in type 1 diabetes. The germline V gene encodes CDR1 MNHNY and CDR2 SVGAGI (reference sequence). This CDR3 is 14 amino acids long. J lost 8 bases, V lost 7 bases, and 11 bases had no gene match. Of the isolated RNA, all was reverse transcribed, and so the sequenced material was expressed TCRB transcripts. This table comes from immunoSEQ multiplex PCR, and its TCRdb copy is limited to in-frame clones, with some not included. The table shows about 900,000 clones, with under 20% occurring only once. This clone showed up just a few times. Researchers reported sorting CD4+ naive, central memory, regulatory and stem cell-like memory cells via CD45RO/CCR7/CD25/CD127/CD95/CD27. Populations obtained by sorting all exceeded 98% purity.

Sequenced sample: naive CD4+ T cells from blood. V gene TRBV6-6 combines with J gene TRBJ2-1; 7 bases map to TRBD1. This TCR derives from a woman aged 18-30 years in good health. CDR3 nucleotides: TGTGCCAGCAACTATTTCACAGGGGTGGATGAGCAGTTCTTC. This encodes CASNYFTGVDEQFF.